The clone carrying this TCR beta chain was counted ten times or more. Antigen: not known. Trimming removed 2 bases from V and 7 bases from J, with 15 bases in between. Per the germline V gene, CDR1 is SGHRS and CDR2 is YFSETQ. This CDR3 is built from 14 residues. A single record per CDR3 protein comes from TCRdb applying MiXCR to the 5' RACE reads. In the table there are 200,000 to 250,000 distinct CDR3 sequences, 5.5% to 7.5% of which are singletons. These data come from a study of CD8 T cells in ankylosing spondylitis. Findings of the study overall: Characteristic of ankylosing spondylitis blood, it appeared, was a TCR beta motif comprising eight highly homologous variants.

This chain uses TRBV5-1 with TRBJ1-1; D remains unclear. Material for sequencing was blood, either unsorted or a sorted T cell fraction (not recorded which). This clonotype was sampled from a male donor with ankylosing spondylitis. CDR3 nucleotide sequence: TGCGCCAGCAGCTTTTATACTTCCCGGAATGAAGCTTTCTTT. Its protein product is CASSFYTSRNEAFF.